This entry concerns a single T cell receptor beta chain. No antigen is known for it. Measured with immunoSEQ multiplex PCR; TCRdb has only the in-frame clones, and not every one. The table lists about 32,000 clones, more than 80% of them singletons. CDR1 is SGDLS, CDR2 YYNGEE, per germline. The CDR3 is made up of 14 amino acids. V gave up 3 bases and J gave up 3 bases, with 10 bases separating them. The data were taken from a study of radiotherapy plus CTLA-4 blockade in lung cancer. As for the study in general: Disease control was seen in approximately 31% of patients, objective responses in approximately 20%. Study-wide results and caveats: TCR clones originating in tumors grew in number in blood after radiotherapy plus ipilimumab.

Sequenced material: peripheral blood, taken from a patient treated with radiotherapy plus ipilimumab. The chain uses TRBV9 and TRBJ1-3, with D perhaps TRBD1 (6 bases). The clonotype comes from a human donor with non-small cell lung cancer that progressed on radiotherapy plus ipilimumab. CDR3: CASSAGTHGNTIYF. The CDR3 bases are TGTGCCAGCAGCGCAGGGACACATGGAAACACCATATATTTT.